Included here is one T cell receptor (beta chain) sequence, with context. The antigen is unknown. Amplification used 60 Vbeta primers and 13 Jbeta primers. Libraries were prepared by immunoSEQ multiplex PCR; TCRdb keeps only in-frame clonotypes and omits some of them. The sample holds 170,000 or so clones, 80% to 90% seen once. This specimen belongs to a study of cytomegalovirus exposure and HLA in healthy donors. Study observations and caveats: The authors considered a cluster of highly shared sequence variants likely to be a sequencing artifact.

The CDR3 has 16 residues. V shed 4 bases, J shed 11 bases, and the junction held 13 bases outside the gene matches. Looked up from germline, CDR1 is SGHDT and CDR2 is YYEEEE. The rearrangement uses TRBV5-6 and TRBJ1-6, with TRBD1 identical over 9 bases. Sequencing was done on a sample of PBMCs. The clonotype comes from a young man in good health and CMV-seronegative. CDR3 residues: CASSVTGGTGSTPLHF. In DNA form, the CDR3 reads TGTGCCAGCAGCGTAACAGGGGGGACAGGGAGTACACCCCTCCACTTT.